This is a list of T cell receptor beta chains from one sample in a study of T cell changes during pregnancy in multiple sclerosis. The repertoire was sequenced with immunoSEQ multiplex PCR; TCRdb's copy has only in-frame clones and lacks some. Here the sample spans approximately 21,000 clones, around four fifths being singletons. Specimen: CD8+ T cells from peripheral blood mononuclear cells, collected in the first trimester of pregnancy. The receptors come from a female donor in good health, enrolled as a control in a pregnancy study. CDR3s include the opening cysteine and the closing phenylalanine or tryptophan. Fields, in order: clone size, V gene, J gene, D gene, CDR3 protein, CDR3 DNA. A D gene is named only where the DNA matches it firmly. A row's size may be missing; if present it is once, few, many or a size class.

clone size: -
V gene: TRBV7-6
J gene: TRBJ2-5
D gene: -
CDR3 protein: CASSLYEGGEGETQYF
CDR3 DNA: TGTGCCAGCAGCTTATATGAGGGAGGTGAGGGAGAGACCCAGTACTTC

clone size: -
V gene: TRBV5-4
J gene: TRBJ1-1
D gene: -
CDR3 protein: CASSLPKRMNTEAFF
CDR3 DNA: TGTGCCAGCAGCTTACCCAAGCGAATGAACACTGAAGCTTTCTTT

clone size: few
V gene: TRBV6-4
J gene: TRBJ2-1
D gene: TRBD1
CDR3 protein: CASSRGTEENEQFF
CDR3 DNA: TGTGCCAGCTCCAGGGGGACCGAGGAGAATGAGCAGTTCTTC

clone size: -
V gene: TRBV25-1
J gene: TRBJ1-3
D gene: -
CDR3 protein: CASSETRVTGNTIYF
CDR3 DNA: TGTGCCAGCAGTGAAACTAGGGTAACGGGAAACACCATATATTTT

clone size: -
V gene: TRBV7-9
J gene: TRBJ1-1
D gene: -
CDR3 protein: CASSGGDSSEAFF
CDR3 DNA: TGTGCCAGCAGCGGGGGGGATTCTAGTGAAGCTTTCTTT

clone size: -
V gene: TRBV6-5
J gene: TRBJ1-1
D gene: -
CDR3 protein: CASSLDSNEAFF
CDR3 DNA: TGTGCCAGCAGTCTAGACTCCAATGAAGCTTTCTTT

clone size: -
V gene: TRBV4-1
J gene: TRBJ1-1
D gene: TRBD1
CDR3 protein: CASSQDPDRRTEAFF
CDR3 DNA: TGCGCCAGCAGCCAAGATCCGGACAGGAGGACTGAAGCTTTCTTT

clone size: -
V gene: TRBV27
J gene: TRBJ1-2
D gene: -
CDR3 protein: CASSLGGVAGYTF
CDR3 DNA: TGTGCCAGCAGTTTGGGGGGAGTGGCTGGCTACACCTTC

clone size: -
V gene: TRBV28
J gene: TRBJ2-1
D gene: -
CDR3 protein: CASSPPGSYNEQFF
CDR3 DNA: TGTGCCAGCAGCCCCCCCGGCTCCTACAATGAGCAGTTCTTC

clone size: -
V gene: TRBV19
J gene: TRBJ1-4
D gene: TRBD1
CDR3 protein: CASTHRGRRDEKLFF
CDR3 DNA: TGTGCCAGTACCCATAGGGGGCGGCGGGATGAAAAACTGTTTTTT

clone size: -
V gene: TRBV4-3
J gene: TRBJ1-5
D gene: -
CDR3 protein: CASSQARERNQPQHF
CDR3 DNA: TGCGCCAGCAGCCAAGCTCGGGAGAGAAATCAGCCCCAGCATTTT

clone size: -
V gene: TRBV7-3
J gene: TRBJ2-7
D gene: -
CDR3 protein: CASSLISGSEQYF
CDR3 DNA: TGTGCCAGCAGCTTAATCTCAGGGTCCGAGCAGTACTTC

clone size: -
V gene: TRBV6-5
J gene: TRBJ2-1
D gene: TRBD2
CDR3 protein: CASSGGLAGANEQFF
CDR3 DNA: TGTGCCAGCAGTGGGGGACTAGCGGGGGCAAATGAGCAGTTCTTC

clone size: few
V gene: TRBV9
J gene: TRBJ1-1
D gene: -
CDR3 protein: CASSHPRVGGRNTEAFF
CDR3 DNA: TGTGCCAGCAGCCATCCTCGTGTGGGAGGGAGGAACACTGAAGCTTTCTTT